This TCR beta chain is from a study of a mutant IDH1 vaccine in newly diagnosed glioma. Study overall: The therapy given earlier, which was standard therapy, consisted of radiotherapy, temozolomide, or both, and most of the patients received both.

This CDR3 comprises 14 residues. V shed 5 bases and J 5 bases; nucleotides not matched to a gene: 5. Germline values: CDR1 SNHLY, CDR2 FYNNEI. TCRdb's copy holds only in-frame clones and misses some; the assay was immunoSEQ multiplex PCR. The top ten clones hold about 6% of a sample with some 64,000 clones, approximately 80% of them seen once. This sample's time point: week 11, during vaccination. The investigators gave 300 ug of mutant IDH1 20-mer peptide in each vaccine dose, together with topical imiquimod. Concerning this clone itself: Its cognate antigen is unknown.

The receptor was derived from a man over 45 with glioma. Here the sequenced sample was PBMCs, taken from a glioma patient whose treatment included an IDH1 peptide vaccine. The chain recombines TRBV2 with TRBJ1-1; TRBD1 matches 10 bases. The chain's CDR3 is CASSRDRGLTEAFF. CDR3 DNA: TGTGCCAGCAGTCGGGACAGGGGACTAACTGAAGCTTTCTTT.